The clone carrying this T cell receptor (beta chain) was found a few times. TCRdb itself ran the RT-PCR reads through MiXCR, one entry per CDR3 protein. The sample yields about 680,000 distinct CDR3 sequences, approximately 15% seen once. The CDR3 extends over 16 amino acids. V gave up 3 bases and J gave up 2 bases, with 14 bases separating them. Germline V gene lookup returns CDR1 MDHEN and CDR2 SYDVKM. Sequencing used memory CD4+ T cells from blood. The rearrangement uses TRBV28 and TRBJ2-1; D is perhaps TRBD2 (6 bases). The TCR originated in a female donor in good health, serving as a healthy control. CDR3 residues: CASSLGPGLPYNEQFF. CDR3 DNA sequence: TGTGCCAGCAGTTTGGGGCCGGGACTTCCCTACAATGAGCAGTTCTTC.